The present TCR beta chain was sequenced within a study of a mutant IDH1 vaccine in newly diagnosed glioma. The study, taken as a whole, reports: Immune responses arising from the vaccine appeared in about 93% of patients.

The time point here: week 11, during vaccination. In every dose of vaccine, 300 ug of mutant IDH1 20-mer peptide was given alongside topical imiquimod. In the case of this clone: Its matching antigen is unknown.

The data were produced by immunoSEQ multiplex PCR, yet TCRdb's version contains in-frame clones alone and is incomplete. The table shows 110,000 or so clones, with roughly 90% occurring only once. The material was PBMCs, obtained from a glioma patient whose treatment included an IDH1 peptide vaccine. The clonotype comes from a woman in her fifties or sixties with glioma.

CDR3 sequence reads: CASSLGQNNQPQHF. The DNA of the CDR3 is TGTGCCAGCAGTTTGGGGCAGAACAATCAGCCCCAGCATTTT. This chain joins TRBV28 and TRBJ1-5; the D gene is possibly TRBD1 (5 bases). The CDR3 runs 14 residues. With 3 bases removed from V and 3 bases from J, the gap between germline ends came to 9 bases. The germline V gene has CDR1 MDHEN and CDR2 SYDVKM.